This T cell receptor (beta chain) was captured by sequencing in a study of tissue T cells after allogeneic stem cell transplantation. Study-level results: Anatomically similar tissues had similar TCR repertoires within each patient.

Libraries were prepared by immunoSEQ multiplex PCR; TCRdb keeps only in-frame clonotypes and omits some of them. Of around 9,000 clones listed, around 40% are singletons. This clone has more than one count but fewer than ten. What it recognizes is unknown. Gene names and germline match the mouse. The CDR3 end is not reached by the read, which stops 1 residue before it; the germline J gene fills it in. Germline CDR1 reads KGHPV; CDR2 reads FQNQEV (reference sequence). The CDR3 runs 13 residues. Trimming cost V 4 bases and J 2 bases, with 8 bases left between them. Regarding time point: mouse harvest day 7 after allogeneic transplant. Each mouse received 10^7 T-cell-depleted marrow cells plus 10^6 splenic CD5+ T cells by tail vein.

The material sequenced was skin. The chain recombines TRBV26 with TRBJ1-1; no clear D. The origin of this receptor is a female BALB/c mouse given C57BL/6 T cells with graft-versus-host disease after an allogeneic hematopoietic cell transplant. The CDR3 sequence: CASSPTPNTEVFF. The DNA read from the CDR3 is TGTGCCAGCAGTCCGACACCTAACACAGAAGTCTTC.